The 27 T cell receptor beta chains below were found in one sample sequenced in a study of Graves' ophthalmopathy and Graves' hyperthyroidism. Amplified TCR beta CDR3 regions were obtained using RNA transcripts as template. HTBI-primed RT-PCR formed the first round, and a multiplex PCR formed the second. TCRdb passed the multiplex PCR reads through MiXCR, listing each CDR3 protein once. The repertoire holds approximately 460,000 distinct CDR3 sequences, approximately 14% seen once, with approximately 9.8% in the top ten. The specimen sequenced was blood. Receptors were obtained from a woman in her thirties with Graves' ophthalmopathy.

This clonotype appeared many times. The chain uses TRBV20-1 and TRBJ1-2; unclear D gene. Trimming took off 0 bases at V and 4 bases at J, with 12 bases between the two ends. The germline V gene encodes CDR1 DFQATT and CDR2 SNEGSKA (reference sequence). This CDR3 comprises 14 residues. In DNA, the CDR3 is TGCAGTGCTAGAGAATCCGACGGTGCCTATGGCTACACCTTC. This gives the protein CSARESDGAYGYTF.

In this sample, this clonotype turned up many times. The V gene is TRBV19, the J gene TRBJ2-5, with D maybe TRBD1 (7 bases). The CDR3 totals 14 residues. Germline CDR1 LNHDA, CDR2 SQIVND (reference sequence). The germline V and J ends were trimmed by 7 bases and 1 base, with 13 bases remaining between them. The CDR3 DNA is TGTGCCAGTAACCCAGGGGGGAGCCAAGAGACCCAGTACTTC. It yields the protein CASNPGGSQETQYF.

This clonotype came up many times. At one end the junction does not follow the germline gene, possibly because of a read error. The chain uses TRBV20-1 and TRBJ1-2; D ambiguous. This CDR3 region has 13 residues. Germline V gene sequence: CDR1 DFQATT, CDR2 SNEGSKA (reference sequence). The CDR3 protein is CSAPRLANCGYTF. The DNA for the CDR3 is TGCAGTGCACCCAGACTAGCTAACTGTGGCTACACCTTC.

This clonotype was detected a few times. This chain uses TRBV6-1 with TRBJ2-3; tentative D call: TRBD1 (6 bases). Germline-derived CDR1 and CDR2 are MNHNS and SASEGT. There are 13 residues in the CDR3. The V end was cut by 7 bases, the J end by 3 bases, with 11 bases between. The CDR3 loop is CASKGGRTDTQYF. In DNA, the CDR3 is TGTGCCAGCAAAGGGGGAAGGACAGATACGCAGTATTTT.

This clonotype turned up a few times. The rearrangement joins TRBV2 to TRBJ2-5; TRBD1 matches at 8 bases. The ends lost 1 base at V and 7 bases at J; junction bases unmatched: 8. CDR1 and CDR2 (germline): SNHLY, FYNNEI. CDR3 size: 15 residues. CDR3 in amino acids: CASSEGQGARGTQYF. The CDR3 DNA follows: TGTGCCAGCAGTGAAGGCCAGGGGGCTCGGGGGACCCAGTACTTC.

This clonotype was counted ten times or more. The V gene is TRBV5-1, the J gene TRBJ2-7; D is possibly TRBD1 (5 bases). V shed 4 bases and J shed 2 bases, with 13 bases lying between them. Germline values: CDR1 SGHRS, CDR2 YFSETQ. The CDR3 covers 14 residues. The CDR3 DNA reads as TGCGCCAGCAGCATCCAGGGTACAACCTACGAGCAGTACTTC. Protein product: CASSIQGTTYEQYF. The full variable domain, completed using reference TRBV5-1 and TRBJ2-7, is KAGVTQTPRYLIKTRGQQVTLSCSPISGHRSVSWYQQTPGQGLQFLFEYFSETQRNKGNFPGRFSGRQFSNSRSEMNVSTLELGDSALYLCASSIQGTTYEQYFGPGTRLTVT.

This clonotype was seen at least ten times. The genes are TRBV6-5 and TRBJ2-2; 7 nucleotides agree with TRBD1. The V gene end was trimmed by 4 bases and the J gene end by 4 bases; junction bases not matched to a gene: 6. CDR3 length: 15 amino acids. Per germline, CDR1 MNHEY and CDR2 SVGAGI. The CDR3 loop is CASSSVGQPTGELFF. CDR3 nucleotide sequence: TGTGCCAGCAGTTCCGTGGGACAGCCCACCGGGGAGCTGTTTTTT.

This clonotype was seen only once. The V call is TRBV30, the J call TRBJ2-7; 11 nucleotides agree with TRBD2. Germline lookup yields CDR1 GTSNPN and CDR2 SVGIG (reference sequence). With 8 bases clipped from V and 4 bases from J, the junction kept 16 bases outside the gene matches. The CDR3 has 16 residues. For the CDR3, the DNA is TGTGCCGGCCGAGCGTCACTAGCGGGGGCTCTATACGAGCAGTACTTC. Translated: CAGRASLAGALYEQYF.

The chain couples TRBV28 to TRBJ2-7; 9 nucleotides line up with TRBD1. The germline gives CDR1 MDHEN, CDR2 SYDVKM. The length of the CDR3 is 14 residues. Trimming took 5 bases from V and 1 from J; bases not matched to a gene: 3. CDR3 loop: CASSRTGVSYEQYV. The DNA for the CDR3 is TGTGCCAGCAGTCGGACAGGGGTGTCCTACGAGCAGTACGTC.

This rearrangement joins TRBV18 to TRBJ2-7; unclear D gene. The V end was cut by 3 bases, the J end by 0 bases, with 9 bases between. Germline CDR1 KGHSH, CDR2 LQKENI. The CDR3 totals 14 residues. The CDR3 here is CASSPQATSYEQYF. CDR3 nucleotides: TGTGCCAGCTCACCCCAGGCTACCTCCTACGAGCAGTACTTC.

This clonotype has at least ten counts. The CDR3 protein is CASKTTGVDSPLHF. In DNA form, the CDR3 reads TGTGCCAGCAAGACCACAGGGGTCGATTCACCCCTCCACTTT. This chain joins TRBV12-3 or TRBV12-4 and TRBJ1-6; 7 bases line up with TRBD1. J lost 8 bases, V lost 7 bases, and 8 bases had no gene match. This CDR3 region has 14 residues.

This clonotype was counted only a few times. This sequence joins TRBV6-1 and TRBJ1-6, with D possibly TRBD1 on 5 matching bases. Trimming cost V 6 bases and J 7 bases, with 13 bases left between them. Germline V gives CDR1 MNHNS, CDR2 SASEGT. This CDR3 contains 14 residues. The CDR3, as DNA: TGTGCCAGCAGAACACAGGTTTGGAATTCACCCCTCCACTTT. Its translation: CASRTQVWNSPLHF.

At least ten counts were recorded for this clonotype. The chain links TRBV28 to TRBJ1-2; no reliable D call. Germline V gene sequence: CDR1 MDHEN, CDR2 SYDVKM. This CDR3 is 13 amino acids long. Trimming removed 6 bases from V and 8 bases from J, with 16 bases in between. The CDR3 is CASSQFVKGGYTF. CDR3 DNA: TGTGCCAGCAGCCAATTCGTCAAAGGAGGCTACACCTTC.

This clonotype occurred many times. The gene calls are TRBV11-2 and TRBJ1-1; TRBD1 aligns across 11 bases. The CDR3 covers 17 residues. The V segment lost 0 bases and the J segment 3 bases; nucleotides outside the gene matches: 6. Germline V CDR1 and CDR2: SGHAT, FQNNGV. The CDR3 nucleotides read TGTGCCAGCAGCTTAGAGGGACAGGGGGTTTTGGACACTGAAGCTTTCTTT. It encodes CASSLEGQGVLDTEAFF.

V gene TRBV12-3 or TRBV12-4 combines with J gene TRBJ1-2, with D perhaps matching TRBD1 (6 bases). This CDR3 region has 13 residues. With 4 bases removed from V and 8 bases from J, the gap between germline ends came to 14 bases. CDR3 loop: CASSSHRVLGYTF. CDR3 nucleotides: TGTGCCAGCAGTTCCCACAGGGTCTTGGGCTACACCTTC.

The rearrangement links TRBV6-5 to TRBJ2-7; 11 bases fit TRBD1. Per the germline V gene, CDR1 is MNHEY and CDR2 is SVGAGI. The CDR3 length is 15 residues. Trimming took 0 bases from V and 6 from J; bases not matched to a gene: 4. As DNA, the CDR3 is TGTGCCAGCAGTTACTCCCCGGGACAGGGGGGCGAGCAGTACTTC. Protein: CASSYSPGQGGEQYF.

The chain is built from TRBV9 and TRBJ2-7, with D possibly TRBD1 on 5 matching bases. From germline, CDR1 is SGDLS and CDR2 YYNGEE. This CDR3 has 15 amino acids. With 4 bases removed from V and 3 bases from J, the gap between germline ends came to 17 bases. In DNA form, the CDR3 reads TGTGCCAGCAGCCCTCCAGGGTCTCACCTCTACGAGCAGTACTTC. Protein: CASSPPGSHLYEQYF.

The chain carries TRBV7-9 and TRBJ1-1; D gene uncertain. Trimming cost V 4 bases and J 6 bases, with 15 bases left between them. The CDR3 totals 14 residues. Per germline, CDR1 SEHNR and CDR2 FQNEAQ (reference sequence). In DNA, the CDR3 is TGTGCCAGCAGCTCCCTCAGAGCCAACCCTGAAGCTTTCTTT. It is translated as CASSSLRANPEAFF.

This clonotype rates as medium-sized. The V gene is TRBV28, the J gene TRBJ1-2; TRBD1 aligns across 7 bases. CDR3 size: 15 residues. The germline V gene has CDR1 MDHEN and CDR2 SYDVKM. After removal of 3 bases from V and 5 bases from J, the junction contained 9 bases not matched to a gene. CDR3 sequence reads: CASSFSTGSLYGYTF. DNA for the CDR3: TGTGCCAGCAGTTTCTCGACAGGGTCCCTGTATGGCTACACCTTC.

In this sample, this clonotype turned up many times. In DNA, the CDR3 is TGTGCCAGCAGTTTAACGGCGGGACTAAGCGGGGGGACCACCCCATGGACCCAGTACTTC. Translation: CASSLTAGLSGGTTPWTQYF. The chain uses TRBV12-3 or TRBV12-4 and TRBJ2-5, with 9 bases fitting TRBD2. CDR3 length: 20 residues. With 2 bases clipped from V and 7 bases from J, the junction kept 23 bases outside the gene matches.

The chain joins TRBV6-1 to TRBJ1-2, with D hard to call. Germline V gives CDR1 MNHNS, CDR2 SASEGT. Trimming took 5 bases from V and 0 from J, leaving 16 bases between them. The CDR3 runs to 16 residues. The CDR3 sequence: CASSREGSQTNYGYTF. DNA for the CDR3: TGTGCCAGCAGTCGGGAGGGCAGCCAGACTAACTATGGCTACACCTTC.

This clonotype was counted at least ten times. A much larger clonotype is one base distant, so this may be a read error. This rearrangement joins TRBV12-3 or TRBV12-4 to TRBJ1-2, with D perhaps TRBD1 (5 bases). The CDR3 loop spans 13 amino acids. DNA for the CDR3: TGTGCCAGCAGTTTTGAGACAGCCTATGGCTACATCTTC. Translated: CASSFETAYGYIF.

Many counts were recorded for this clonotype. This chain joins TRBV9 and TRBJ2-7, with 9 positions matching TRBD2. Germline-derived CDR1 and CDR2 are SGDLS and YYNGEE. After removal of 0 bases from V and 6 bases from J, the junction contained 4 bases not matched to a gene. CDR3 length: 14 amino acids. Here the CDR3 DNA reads TGTGCCAGCAGCGTAGCGCGGGGGGGTGGCGAGCAGTACTTC. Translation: CASSVARGGGEQYF.

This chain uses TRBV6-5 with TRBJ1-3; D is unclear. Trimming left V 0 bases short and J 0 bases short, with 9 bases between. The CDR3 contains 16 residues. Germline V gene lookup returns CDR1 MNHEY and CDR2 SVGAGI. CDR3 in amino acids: CASSYSSLRSGNTIYF. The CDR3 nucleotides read TGTGCCAGCAGTTACTCCTCATTACGCTCTGGAAACACCATATATTTT.

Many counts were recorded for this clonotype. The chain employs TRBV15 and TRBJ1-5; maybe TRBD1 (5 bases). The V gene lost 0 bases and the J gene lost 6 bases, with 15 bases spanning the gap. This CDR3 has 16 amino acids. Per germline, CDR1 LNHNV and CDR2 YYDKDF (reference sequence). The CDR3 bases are TGTGCCACCAGCAGAGACTCTCACCCGGGGGGTCAGCCCCAGCATTTT. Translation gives CATSRDSHPGGQPQHF.

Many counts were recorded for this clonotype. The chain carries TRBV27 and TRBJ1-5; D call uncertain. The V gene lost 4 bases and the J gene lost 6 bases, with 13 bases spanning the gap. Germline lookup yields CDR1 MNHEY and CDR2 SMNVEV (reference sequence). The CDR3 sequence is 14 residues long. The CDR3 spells CASSWRDESQPQHF. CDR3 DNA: TGTGCCAGCAGTTGGCGCGATGAGTCTCAGCCCCAGCATTTT.

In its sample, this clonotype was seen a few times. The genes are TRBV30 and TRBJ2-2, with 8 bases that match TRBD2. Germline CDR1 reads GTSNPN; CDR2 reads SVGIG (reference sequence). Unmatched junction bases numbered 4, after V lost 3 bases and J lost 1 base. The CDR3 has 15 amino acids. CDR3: CAWRGLAGNTGELFF. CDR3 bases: TGTGCCTGGAGAGGGCTAGCGGGGAACACCGGGGAGCTGTTTTTT.